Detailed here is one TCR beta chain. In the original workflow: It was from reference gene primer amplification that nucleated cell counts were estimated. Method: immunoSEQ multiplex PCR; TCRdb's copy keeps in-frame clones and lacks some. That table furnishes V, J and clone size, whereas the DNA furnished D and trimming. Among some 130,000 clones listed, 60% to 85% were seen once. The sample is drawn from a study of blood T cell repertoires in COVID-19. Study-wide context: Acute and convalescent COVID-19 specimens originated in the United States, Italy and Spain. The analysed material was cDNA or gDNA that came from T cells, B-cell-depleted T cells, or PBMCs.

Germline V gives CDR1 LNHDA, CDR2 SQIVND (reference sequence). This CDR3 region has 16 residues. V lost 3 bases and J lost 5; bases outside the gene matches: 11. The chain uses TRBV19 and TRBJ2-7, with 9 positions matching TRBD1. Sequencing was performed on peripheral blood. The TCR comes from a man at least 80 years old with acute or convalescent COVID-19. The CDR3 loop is CASSIIVRGQGHEQYF. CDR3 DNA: TGTGCCAGTAGTATCATCGTCCGGGGACAGGGCCACGAGCAGTACTTC.